This TCR beta chain was identified during a study of blood T cell repertoires in COVID-19. In the study overall: Donors in the United States, Italy and Spain gave samples during acute or convalescent COVID-19. PBMCs, B-cell-depleted T cells, or T cells provided the cDNA or gDNA that made up the material.

The CDR3 is 16 amino acids. CDR1 and CDR2 from the germline V gene are MNHEY and SMNVEV (reference sequence). V shed 4 bases and J 4 bases; nucleotides not matched to a gene: 10. Original processing methods: Estimated nucleated cell counts came from reference gene primer amplification. The assay was immunoSEQ multiplex PCR, and TCRdb's table has in-frame clones only and misses some. That table gives V, J and clone size, and the DNA gave D and trimming. The table lists approximately 40,000 clones, roughly 85% of them singletons, with over 35% in the top ten. Sample: peripheral blood. V gene TRBV27 combines with J gene TRBJ1-5, with 7 bases aligning to TRBD1. The sequence was obtained from a man in his sixties with active or convalescent COVID-19. The chain's CDR3 is CASSSLRTGGNQPQHF. Here the CDR3 DNA reads TGTGCCAGCAGTTCACTACGGACAGGCGGGAATCAGCCCCAGCATTTT.